This T cell receptor (beta chain) was sequenced in a study of T cell responses to AZD1222 COVID-19 vaccine. Overall study context: It was second doses at about 4 or about 12 weeks that were pooled.

On this clone itself: Its antigen is unidentified.

Germline CDR1 SQVTM, CDR2 ANQGSEA. V was pared by 4 bases and J by 6 bases, with 13 bases between. The CDR3 extends over 13 amino acids. Study-level results: The study identified only six AZD1222 recipients as seropositive at baseline. Increases in Spike-specific TCR breadth and depth were seen after two AZD1222 doses. Donors skewed white British and female; clonal diversity was possibly underestimated.

Here immunoSEQ multiplex PCR was the method, and the copy in TCRdb shows in-frame clones only, minus some. The table shows approximately 100,000 clones, with approximately 88% occurring only once. This specimen was peripheral blood, taken on day 0 of AZD1222 vaccination. This TCR derives from an adult in good health. V gene TRBV29-1 combines with J gene TRBJ2-1, with a possible D match to TRBD1 (6 bases). This CDR3 is CSVGDRSLNEQFF. The CDR3 DNA sequence: TGCAGCGTTGGAGACAGGTCCCTCAATGAGCAGTTCTTC.